The 4 T cell receptor beta chains below come from one sample, sequenced in a study of blood T cell repertoires in COVID-19. Sequenced by immunoSEQ multiplex PCR; TCRdb stores in-frame clones only, minus some. The profile shows more than 35,000 clones, 80% to 90% of them singletons. The sample consisted of peripheral blood. These receptor sequences come from a man aged 30-40 years with active or convalescent COVID-19.

This clone was seen a single time. The chain combines TRBV25-1 with TRBJ2-4, with no clear D. The CDR3 length is 15 residues. Trimming removed 5 bases from V and 0 bases from J, with 11 bases in between. The V gene's germline CDR1 is MGHDK and CDR2 SYGVNS. The CDR3 sequence: CASSKTGVAKNIQYF. CDR3 bases: TGTGCCAGCAGTAAAACCGGAGTAGCCAAAAACATTCAGTACTTC.

The genes are TRBV4-1 and TRBJ2-7, with TRBD2 matching 8 bases. CDR3 size: 18 residues. V trimming: 1 base; J trimming: 3 bases; junction bases outside the gene matches: 14. The germline gives CDR1 MGHRA, CDR2 YSYEKL. CDR3 in amino acids: CASSQGRSGLAGGYEQYF. The DNA of the CDR3 is TGCGCCAGCAGCCAAGGCCGATCAGGACTAGCCGGGGGCTACGAGCAGTACTTC.

V gene TRBV24-1 combines with J gene TRBJ2-6, with D possibly being TRBD1 (6 bases). Germline V lookup: CDR1 KGHDR, CDR2 SFDVKD. This CDR3 region has 19 residues. V was pared by 5 bases and J by 0 bases, with 19 bases between. The CDR3 reads CATSGIPAGTHSGANVLTF. CDR3 nucleotides: TGTGCCACCAGTGGTATCCCCGCCGGGACACACTCTGGGGCCAACGTCCTGACTTTC.

In its sample, this clone was seen once. The gene calls are TRBV2 and TRBJ2-1; 10 positions agree with TRBD1. Per the germline V gene, CDR1 is SNHLY and CDR2 is FYNNEI. This CDR3 is 15 amino acids long. V was pared by 1 base and J by 7 bases, with 4 bases of the junction left unmatched. CDR3 residues: CASSEGTGGANEQFF. CDR3 in DNA: TGTGCCAGCAGTGAAGGGACAGGGGGAGCTAATGAGCAGTTCTTC.